Listed below are T cell receptor beta chains from one sample, sequenced in a study of radiation and T cells in renal cell carcinoma. TCRdb's copy holds only in-frame clones and misses some; the assay was immunoSEQ multiplex PCR. Among roughly 100,000 clones, about 86% were seen once, and the ten largest hold 7% to 9%. The starting material was blood, obtained from a patient whose treatment included radiotherapy and nephrectomy. The receptor source for this set is a man in his fifties or sixties with renal cell carcinoma. CDR3s include the opening cysteine and the closing phenylalanine or tryptophan. Fields, in order: D gene, V gene, J gene, CDR3 protein, CDR3 DNA. A D gene is named only where the DNA matches it firmly.

>.|TRBV5-3|TRBJ1-1
CARCKGTLPRCTEAFF
TGTGCCAGATGTAAGGGGACCCTTCCCCGGTGCACTGAAGCTTTCTTT
>.|TRBV6-1|TRBJ2-7
CASSPYRRGTYEQYF
TGTGCCAGCAGTCCGTATAGGCGGGGAACCTACGAGCAGTACTTC
>TRBD1|TRBV9|TRBJ1-4
CASSLQGADDEKLFF
TGTGCCAGCAGCTTACAGGGGGCCGACGATGAAAAACTGTTTTTT
>TRBD2|TRBV4-2|TRBJ2-2
CASSQDWTSSGELFF
TGTGCCAGCAGCCAAGATTGGACTAGTTCGGGGGAGCTGTTTTTT
>.|TRBV6-1|TRBJ2-3
CASESSGGTQYF
TGTGCCAGCGAATCATCTGGCGGTACGCAGTATTTT
>.|TRBV2|TRBJ2-3
CASSEATDLDTQYF
TGTGCCAGCAGTGAAGCAACTGACCTAGATACGCAGTATTTT
>.|TRBV11-1|TRBJ1-4
CASSLAPTNEKLFF
TGTGCCAGCAGCTTAGCTCCAACTAATGAAAAACTGTTTTTT
>TRBD2|TRBV11-3|TRBJ2-1
CASSSRGGGEGREDNEQFF
TGTGCCAGCAGCTCTCGAGGCGGGGGGGAGGGCCGAGAGGACAATGAGCAGTTCTTC
>.|TRBV20-1|TRBJ1-2
CSARQNYGYTF
TGCAGTGCTAGACAGAACTATGGCTACACCTTC
>TRBD2|TRBV19|TRBJ2-2
CATNAGGPRELFF
TGTGCCACTAATGCGGGAGGGCCCCGGGAGCTGTTTTTT
>TRBD1|TRBV6-5|TRBJ2-3
CASRRTGGRDTQYF
TGTGCCAGCAGACGGACAGGGGGCAGGGATACGCAGTATTTT
>.|TRBV28|TRBJ1-2
CASSLIQPFNYGYTF
TGTGCCAGCAGTCTTATCCAACCGTTTAACTATGGCTACACCTTC
>TRBD2|TRBV10-1|TRBJ2-3
CASSEQAGAADTQYF
TGCGCCAGCAGTGAGCAGGCGGGAGCAGCAGATACGCAGTATTTT
>.|TRBV19|TRBJ2-1
CASMGTGTRTRNEQFF
TGTGCCAGTATGGGGACAGGGACTAGGACTCGCAATGAGCAGTTCTTC
>TRBD2|TRBV5-6|TRBJ2-5
CASSLSGLADGETQYF
TGTGCCAGCAGCTTGTCCGGACTAGCGGATGGAGAGACCCAGTACTTC